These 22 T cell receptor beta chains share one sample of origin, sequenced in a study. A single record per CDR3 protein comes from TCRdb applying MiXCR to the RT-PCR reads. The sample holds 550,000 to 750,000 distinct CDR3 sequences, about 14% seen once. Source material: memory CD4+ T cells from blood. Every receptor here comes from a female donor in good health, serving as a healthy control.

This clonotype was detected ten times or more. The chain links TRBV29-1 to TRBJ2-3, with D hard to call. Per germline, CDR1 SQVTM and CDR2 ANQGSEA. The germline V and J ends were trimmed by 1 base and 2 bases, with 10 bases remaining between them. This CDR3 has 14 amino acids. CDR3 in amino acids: CSVEGPMNTDTQYF. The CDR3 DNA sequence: TGCAGCGTTGAAGGGCCTATGAACACAGATACGCAGTATTTT.

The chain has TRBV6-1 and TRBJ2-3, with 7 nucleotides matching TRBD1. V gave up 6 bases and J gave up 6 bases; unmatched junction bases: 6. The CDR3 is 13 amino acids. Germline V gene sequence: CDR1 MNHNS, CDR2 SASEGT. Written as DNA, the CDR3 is TGTGCCAGCAGGGCTACAGGGGAGGATACGCAGTATTTT. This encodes CASRATGEDTQYF.

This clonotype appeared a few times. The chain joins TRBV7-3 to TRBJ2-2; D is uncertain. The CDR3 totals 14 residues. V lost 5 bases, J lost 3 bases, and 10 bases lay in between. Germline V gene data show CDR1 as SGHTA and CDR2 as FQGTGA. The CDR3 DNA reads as TGTGCCAGCAGCCCTGAGACATACACCGGGGAGCTGTTTTTT. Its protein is CASSPETYTGELFF.

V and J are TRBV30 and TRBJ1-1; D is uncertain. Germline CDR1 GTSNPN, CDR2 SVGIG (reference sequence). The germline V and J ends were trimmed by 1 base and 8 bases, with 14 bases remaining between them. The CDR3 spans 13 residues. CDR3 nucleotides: TGTGCCTGGAGTGCGACTCTCGGCGGGGAAGCTTTCTTT. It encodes CAWSATLGGEAFF.

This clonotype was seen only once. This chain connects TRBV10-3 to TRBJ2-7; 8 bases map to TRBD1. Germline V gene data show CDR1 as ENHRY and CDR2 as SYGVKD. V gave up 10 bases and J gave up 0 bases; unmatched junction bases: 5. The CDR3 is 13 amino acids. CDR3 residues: CATATGASYEQYF. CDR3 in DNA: TGTGCCACCGCGACAGGGGCCTCCTACGAGCAGTACTTC.

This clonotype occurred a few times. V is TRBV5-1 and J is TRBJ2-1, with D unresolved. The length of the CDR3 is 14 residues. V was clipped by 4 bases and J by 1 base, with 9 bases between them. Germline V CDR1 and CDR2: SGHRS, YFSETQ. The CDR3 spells CASSPKGSYNEQFF. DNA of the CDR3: TGCGCCAGCAGCCCGAAGGGTTCCTACAATGAGCAGTTCTTC.

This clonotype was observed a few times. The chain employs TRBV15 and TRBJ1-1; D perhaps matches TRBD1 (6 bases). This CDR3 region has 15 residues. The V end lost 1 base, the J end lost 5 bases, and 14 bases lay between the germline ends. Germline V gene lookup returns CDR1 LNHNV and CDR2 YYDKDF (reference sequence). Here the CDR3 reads CATSRARGVVTEAFF. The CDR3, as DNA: TGTGCCACCAGCAGAGCAAGGGGGGTGGTAACTGAAGCTTTCTTT.

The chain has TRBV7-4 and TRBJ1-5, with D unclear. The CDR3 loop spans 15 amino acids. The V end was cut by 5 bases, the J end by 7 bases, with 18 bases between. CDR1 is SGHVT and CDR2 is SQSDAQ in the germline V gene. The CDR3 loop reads CASSPKGSCGQPQHF. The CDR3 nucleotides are TGTGCCAGCAGCCCAAAAGGGAGTTGTGGACAGCCCCAGCATTTT.

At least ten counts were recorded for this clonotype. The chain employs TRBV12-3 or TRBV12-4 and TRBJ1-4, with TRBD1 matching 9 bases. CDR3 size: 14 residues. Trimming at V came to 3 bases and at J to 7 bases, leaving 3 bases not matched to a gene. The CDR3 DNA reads TGTGCCAGCAGTTTTACAGGGGGCCGTGAAAAACTGTTTTTT. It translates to CASSFTGGREKLFF.

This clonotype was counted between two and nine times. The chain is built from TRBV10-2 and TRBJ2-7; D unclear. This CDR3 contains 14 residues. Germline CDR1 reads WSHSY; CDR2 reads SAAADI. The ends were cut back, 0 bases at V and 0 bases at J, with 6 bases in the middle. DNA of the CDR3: TGCGCCAGCAGTGAGTCGGATACCTCCTACGAGCAGTACTTC. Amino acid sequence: CASSESDTSYEQYF.

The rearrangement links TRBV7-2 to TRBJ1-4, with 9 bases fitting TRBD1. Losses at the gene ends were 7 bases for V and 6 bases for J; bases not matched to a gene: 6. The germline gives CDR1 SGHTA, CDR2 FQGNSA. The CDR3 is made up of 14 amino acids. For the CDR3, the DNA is TGTGCCAGCACCTCCGGGACAGGGCATGAAAAACTGTTTTTT. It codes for CASTSGTGHEKLFF.

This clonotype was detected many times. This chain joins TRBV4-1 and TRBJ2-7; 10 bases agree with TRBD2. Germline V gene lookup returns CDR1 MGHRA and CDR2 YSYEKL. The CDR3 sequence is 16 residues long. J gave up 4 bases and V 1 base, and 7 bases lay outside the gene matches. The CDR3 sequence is CASSQALAGALYEQYF. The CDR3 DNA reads TGCGCCAGCAGCCAAGCTCTAGCGGGAGCTTTGTACGAGCAGTACTTC.

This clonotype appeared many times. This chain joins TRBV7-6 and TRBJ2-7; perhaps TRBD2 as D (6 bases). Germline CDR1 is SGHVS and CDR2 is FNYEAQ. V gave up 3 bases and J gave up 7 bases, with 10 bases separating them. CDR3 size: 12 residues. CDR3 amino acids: CASSLSGTEQYF. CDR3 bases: TGTGCCAGCAGCTTGTCCGGGACTGAGCAGTACTTC.

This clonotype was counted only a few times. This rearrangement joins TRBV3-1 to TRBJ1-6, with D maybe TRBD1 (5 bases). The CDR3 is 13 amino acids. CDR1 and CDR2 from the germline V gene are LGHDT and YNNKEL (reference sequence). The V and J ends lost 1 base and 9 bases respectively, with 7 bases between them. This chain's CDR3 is CASSQGQLSPLHF. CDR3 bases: TGTGCCAGCAGCCAAGGACAGCTTTCACCCCTCCACTTT.

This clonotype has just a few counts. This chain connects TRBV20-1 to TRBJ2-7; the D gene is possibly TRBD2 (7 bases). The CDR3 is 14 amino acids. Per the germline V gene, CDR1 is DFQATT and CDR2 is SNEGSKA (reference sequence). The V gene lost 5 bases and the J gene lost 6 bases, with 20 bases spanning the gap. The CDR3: CSASGTRGGTEQYF. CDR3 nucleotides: TGCAGTGCTTCGGGGACAAGGGGGGGGACCGAGCAGTACTTC.

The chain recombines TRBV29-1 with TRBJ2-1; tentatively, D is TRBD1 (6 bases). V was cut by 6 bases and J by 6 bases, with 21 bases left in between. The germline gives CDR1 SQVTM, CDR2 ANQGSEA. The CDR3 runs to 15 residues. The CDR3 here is CSVTPQGKEGNEQFF. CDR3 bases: TGCAGCGTCACTCCACAGGGAAAGGAAGGCAATGAGCAGTTCTTC.

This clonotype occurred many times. DNA of the CDR3: TGTGCCAGCAGCTACGGAGCCACAGATACGCAGTATTTT. Translation gives CASSYGATDTQYF. The rearrangement links TRBV7-8 to TRBJ2-3, with D unclear. V was cut by 4 bases and J by 2 bases, with 7 bases left in between. Germline CDR1 is SGHVS and CDR2 is FQNEAQ. The CDR3 contains 13 residues.

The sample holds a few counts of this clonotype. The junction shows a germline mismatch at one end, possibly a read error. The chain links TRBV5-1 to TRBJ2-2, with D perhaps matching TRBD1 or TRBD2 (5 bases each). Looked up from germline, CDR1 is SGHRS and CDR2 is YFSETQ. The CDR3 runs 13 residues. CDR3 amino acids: CASSLGNTGALFF. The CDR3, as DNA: TGCGCCAGCAGCTTAGGGAACACCGGGGCGCTGTTTTTT.

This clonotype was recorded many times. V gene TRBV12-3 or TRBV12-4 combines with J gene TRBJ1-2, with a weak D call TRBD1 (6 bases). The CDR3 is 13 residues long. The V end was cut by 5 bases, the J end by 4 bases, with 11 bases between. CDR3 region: CASSRTESYGYTF. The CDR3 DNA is TGTGCCAGCAGTCGGACAGAAAGCTATGGCTACACCTTC.

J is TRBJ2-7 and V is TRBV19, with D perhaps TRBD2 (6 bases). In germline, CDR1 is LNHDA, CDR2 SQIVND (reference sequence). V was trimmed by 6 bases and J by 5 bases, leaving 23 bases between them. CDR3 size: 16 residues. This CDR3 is CASRPTGFGSMNEQYF. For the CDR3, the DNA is TGTGCCAGTAGACCGACCGGTTTCGGGAGTATGAACGAGCAGTACTTC.

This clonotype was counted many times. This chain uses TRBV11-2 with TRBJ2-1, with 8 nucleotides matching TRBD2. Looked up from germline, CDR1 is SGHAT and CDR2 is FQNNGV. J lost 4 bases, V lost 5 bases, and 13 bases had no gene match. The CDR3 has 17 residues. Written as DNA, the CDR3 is TGTGCCAGCAGCCCCGGACTAGCCCTAAGCGTTTACAATGAGCAGTTCTTC. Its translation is CASSPGLALSVYNEQFF.

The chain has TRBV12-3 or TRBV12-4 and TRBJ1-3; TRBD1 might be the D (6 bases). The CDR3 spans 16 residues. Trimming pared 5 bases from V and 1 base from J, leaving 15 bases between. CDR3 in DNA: TGTGCCAGCAGTCCGAACAGGGTTTCTTCTGGAAACACCATATATTTT. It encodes CASSPNRVSSGNTIYF.